This paragraph reports one T cell receptor (beta chain). This sample is part of a study of control samples from healthy donors and cancer patients. There are 13 residues in the CDR3. Germline-derived CDR1 and CDR2 are SEHNR and FQNEAQ (reference sequence). The V gene lost 0 bases and the J gene lost 8 bases, with 10 bases spanning the gap. Profiling relied on immunoSEQ multiplex PCR, and the TCRdb table lists in-frame clones only, not all of them. The sample records fewer than 250,000 clones, about 89% being singletons. The chain links TRBV7-9 to TRBJ1-2, with D possibly being TRBD1 (5 bases). The sequenced material came from blood. The source of this sequence is a man aged 25 to 40 in good health. The CDR3: CASSLAQGRGYTF. CDR3 in DNA: TGTGCCAGCAGCTTAGCTCAGGGAAGGGGCTACACCTTC.